This T cell receptor beta chain originates from a study of blood T cell repertoires in COVID-19. Study at large: COVID-19 samples collected from the United States, Italy and Spain covered acute and convalescent phases.

This clone was picked up one time. Produced via immunoSEQ multiplex PCR; TCRdb's table is partial and in-frame only. The profile covers hundreds of thousands of clones, with 65% to 90% appearing a single time and about 5.3% taken by the ten largest. Trimming removed 6 bases from V and 10 bases from J, with 27 bases in between. CDR3 length: 16 residues. In germline, CDR1 is MDHEN, CDR2 SYDVKM. The clonotype comes from a woman of 80 years or more with active or convalescent COVID-19. Input material: peripheral blood. The chain couples TRBV28 to TRBJ1-2, with D hard to call. The CDR3 spells CASSYLLREDHRSYTF. CDR3 DNA: TGTGCCAGCAGCTACCTTTTGAGAGAGGATCATAGGTCCTACACCTTC.